This T cell receptor beta chain stems from a study of blood T cell repertoires in COVID-19. Some clones are missing from TCRdb's copy, which holds only in-frame ones; the method was immunoSEQ multiplex PCR. The sample has some 48,000 clones, 75% to 95% seen once. From germline, CDR1 is SGDLS and CDR2 YYNGEE. CDR3 length: 17 amino acids. V was trimmed by 2 bases and J by 0 bases, leaving 15 bases between them. The sequence was obtained from a man aged 65 to 85 with acute or convalescent COVID-19. The chain uses TRBV9 and TRBJ1-3; a possible D gene is TRBD1 (5 bases). Specimen: peripheral blood. Written as DNA, the CDR3 is TGTGCCAGCAGCGTCAATTCAGGGCCCGACTCTGGAAACACCATATATTTT. Protein sequence: CASSVNSGPDSGNTIYF.